The 11 T cell receptor beta chains in this list originate from one sample, sequenced in a study of blood T cell repertoires in COVID-19 (dated by TCRdb to 2018 to 2020). Libraries were prepared through the immunoSEQ multiplex PCR assay. TCRdb's version of the immuneACCESS table is confined to in-frame rearrangements and falls short of the full clone set. An unresolved V gene accounts for under half of the shortfall where checked; the remainder is of unknown origin. The sample table holds almost 250,000 clones, of which more than 85% were seen once. Approximately 4.2% of the sample comes from the top ten. Sequencing was carried out using PBMCs or T cells enriched from blood (not recorded which). These receptors were obtained from a woman in her 30s who had recovered from COVID-19.

The chain has TRBV27 and TRBJ1-1; a possible D gene is TRBD1 (6 bases). The CDR3 extends over 15 amino acids. The ends were cut back, 0 bases at V and 3 bases at J, with 11 bases in the middle. Germline CDR1 is MNHEY and CDR2 is SMNVEV (reference sequence). The DNA for the CDR3 is TGTGCCAGCAGTTTATCAGGGGGGGCCTACACTGAAGCTTTCTTT. Encoded protein: CASSLSGGAYTEAFF.

This clone was found once. This chain joins TRBV2 and TRBJ2-4; 7 nucleotides match TRBD1. The CDR3 covers 12 residues. Trimming took 7 bases from V and 4 from J; bases not matched to a gene: 1. The germline V gene has CDR1 SNHLY and CDR2 FYNNEI. CDR3 in amino acids: CASTGQKNIQYF. The CDR3, as DNA: TGTGCCAGCACGGGACAGAAAAACATTCAGTACTTC.

The chain combines TRBV6-5 with TRBJ1-1; no clear D gene. CDR1 MNHEY and CDR2 SVGAGI come from the germline V gene. The CDR3 sequence is 14 residues long. The germline V and J ends were trimmed by 7 bases and 1 base, with 13 bases remaining between them. CDR3 protein: CASTPRRGNTEAFF. Here the CDR3 DNA reads TGTGCCAGCACCCCCCGGAGAGGGAACACTGAAGCTTTCTTT.

The rearrangement joins TRBV7-9 to TRBJ2-5; D might be TRBD2 (6 bases). This CDR3 comprises 12 residues. The germline V gene encodes CDR1 SEHNR and CDR2 FQNEAQ (reference sequence). Trimming removed 5 bases from V and 5 bases from J, with 9 bases in between. The CDR3 spells CASSIGGETQYF. In nucleotides, the CDR3 is TGTGCCAGCAGCATTGGGGGGGAGACCCAGTACTTC.

This rearrangement joins TRBV2 to TRBJ1-1; D remains unclear. V lost 4 bases, J lost 6 bases, and 21 bases lay in between. CDR1 SNHLY and CDR2 FYNNEI come from the germline V gene. The CDR3 extends over 16 amino acids. In DNA form, the CDR3 reads TGTGCCAGCAGTGCGAACTCCCGACCTTTGGGCCCTGAAGCTTTCTTT. Translating it yields CASSANSRPLGPEAFF.

The chain carries TRBV4-1 and TRBJ1-2; TRBD1 is a possible D gene (6 bases). CDR3 length equals 13 residues. V was clipped by 6 bases and J by 2 bases, with 10 bases between them. Per the germline V gene, CDR1 is MGHRA and CDR2 is YSYEKL. CDR3 bases: TGCGCCAGCAGGAGGGGGTCAAACTATGGCTACACCTTC. Its translation is CASRRGSNYGYTF.

This chain joins TRBV6-5 and TRBJ1-6, with a possible D match to TRBD1 (5 bases). The CDR3 has 14 residues. Germline CDR1 reads MNHEY; CDR2 reads SVGAGI. V was clipped by 4 bases and J by 10 bases, with 14 bases between them. The CDR3 sequence: CASSSGRVGSPLHF. In nucleotides, the CDR3 is TGTGCCAGCAGTTCAGGCAGGGTGGGCTCACCCCTCCACTTT.

CDR3 protein: CASSSGTGINEQFF. As DNA, the CDR3 is TGCGCCAGCAGCTCCGGGACAGGGATAAATGAGCAGTTCTTC. V gene TRBV5-1 combines with J gene TRBJ2-1; TRBD1 agrees at 9 bases. V trimming: 3 bases; J trimming: 7 bases; junction bases outside the gene matches: 5. CDR1 SGHRS and CDR2 YFSETQ come from the germline V gene. This CDR3 contains 14 residues.

The gene calls are TRBV11-2 and TRBJ2-7, with TRBD2 as a possible D gene (5 bases). V was trimmed by 3 bases and J by 2 bases, leaving 5 bases between them. There are 12 residues in the CDR3. Per germline, CDR1 SGHAT and CDR2 FQNNGV. The CDR3 DNA follows: TGTGCCAGCAGCTTCGGGGCCTACGAGCAGTACTTC. As protein: CASSFGAYEQYF.

The chain links TRBV4-3 to TRBJ2-7, with D perhaps TRBD1 (6 bases). V lost 1 base and J lost 3, with 13 bases in between. Germline V gene sequence: CDR1 LGHNA, CDR2 YSLEER. The CDR3 length is 15 residues. The CDR3 region has the DNA TGCGCCAGCAGCCAAGGGCTGTGGGGGCTCTACGAGCAGTACTTC. Translation gives CASSQGLWGLYEQYF.

The chain is built from TRBV6-2 or TRBV6-3 and TRBJ2-7; D possibly corresponds to TRBD1 (5 bases). The germline CDR1 and CDR2 sequences are MNHEY and SVGEGT. The CDR3 extends over 16 amino acids. V was trimmed by 0 bases and J by 2 bases, leaving 14 bases between them. Here the CDR3 DNA reads TGTGCCAGCAGTTACTCGCCAGACAGCCCGGCCTACGAGCAGTACTTC. As protein: CASSYSPDSPAYEQYF.